The rows below give T cell receptor beta chains drawn from one sample of a study of blood T cell repertoires in COVID-19. Data came from immunoSEQ multiplex PCR; TCRdb stores just in-frame clones and leaves some out. The sample has 58,000 or so clones; roughly nine tenths are singletons. The sequenced material came from peripheral blood. These receptors were collected from a woman in her sixties or seventies with active COVID-19. The CDR3 runs from the conserved cysteine through the conserved F or W. D genes are given only for firm matches. Clone size is shown for a subset of rows, as once, few, many or a class of expanded clone.

TRBV7-3	NA	TRBJ1-1	NA	TGTGCCAGCAGCTTATTTGGACGGGAGAACACTGAAGCTTTCTTT	CASSLFGRENTEAFF
TRBV28	NA	TRBJ1-2	NA	TGTGCCAGCAGTCACAGATATGGCTACACCTTC	CASSHRYGYTF
TRBV19	NA	TRBJ1-2	NA	TGTGCCAGCGAGATGTTGGACAGAAACTATGGCTACACCTTC	CASEMLDRNYGYTF
TRBV7-3	NA	TRBJ2-6	NA	TGTGCCAGCAGCCCCTGGAGGGCAGTAGCTGGGGCCAACGTCCTGACTTTC	CASSPWRAVAGANVLTF
TRBV7-8	NA	TRBJ1-4	NA	TGTGCCAGCAGCTTATTAGGGAACCGCGGCGGGAAACTGTTTTTT	CASSLLGNRGGKLFF
TRBV24-1	NA	TRBJ1-4	NA	TGTGCCACCAGTGATTTAGGGGAGGAACTGTTTTTT	CATSDLGEELFF
TRBV7-2	NA	TRBJ2-3	NA	TGTGCCAGCAGCTTAGCTGCAGCGTCTAGCACAGATACGCAGTATTTT	CASSLAAASSTDTQYF
TRBV4-1	TRBD1	TRBJ2-7	NA	TGCGCCAGCAGCCAAGGGACAGGGTCCTCCTACGAGCAGTACTTC	CASSQGTGSSYEQYF
TRBV21-1	NA	TRBJ1-4	NA	TGTGCCAGCAGCAAGACAGGGGGCGCGAGGGAAAAACTGTTTTTT	CASSKTGGAREKLFF
TRBV2	TRBD1	TRBJ2-7	NA	TGTGCCAGCTCCGGGACAGGGGGCAAAATTCACGAGCAGTACTTC	CASSGTGGKIHEQYF
TRBV10-3	NA	TRBJ2-7	NA	TGTGCCATCAGTGGAGACAGTCCCCTTGGGGAGCAGTACTTC	CAISGDSPLGEQYF
TRBV4-1	NA	TRBJ2-1	NA	TGCGCCAGCAGCCAATGGAGCGTCTCCTACAATGAGCAGTTCTTC	CASSQWSVSYNEQFF
TRBV15	NA	TRBJ2-5	NA	TGTGCCACCAGCAGGGGTGGACAATACCAAGAGACCCAGTACTTC	CATSRGGQYQETQYF
TRBV28	TRBD2	TRBJ2-7	NA	TGTGCCAGCAGTTTAGCGGGAGAAGCCTACGAGCAGTACTTC	CASSLAGEAYEQYF
TRBV28	NA	TRBJ2-1	NA	TGTGCCAGCAGTTTTCCGGGGTTGGACCTCTCCTACAATGAGCAGTTCTTC	CASSFPGLDLSYNEQFF
TRBV5-6	NA	TRBJ1-1	NA	TGTGCCAGCAGCTTGGAGGTGGGGAGAGCCACTGAAGCTTTCTTT	CASSLEVGRATEAFF
TRBV9	TRBD1	TRBJ1-2	NA	TGTGCCAGCACACAGGGGGAAGATGGCTACACCTTC	CASTQGEDGYTF
TRBV5-1	NA	TRBJ1-1	NA	TGCGCCAGCAGCTTACAGATAAACACTGAAGCTTTCTTT	CASSLQINTEAFF
TRBV28	TRBD1	TRBJ2-7	once	TGTGCCAGCAGCCTGGGACAGGGCCTAGAGCAGTACTTC	CASSLGQGLEQYF
TRBV16	NA	TRBJ1-2	NA	TGTGCCAGCAGCCAGGACAATAACTATGGCTACACCTTC	CASSQDNNYGYTF
TRBV5-4	TRBD1	TRBJ2-6	NA	TGTGCCAGCAGCTCGGCTGGGACAGGGTACACTGGGGCCAACGTCCTGACTTTC	CASSSAGTGYTGANVLTF
TRBV30	NA	TRBJ1-2	NA	TGTGCCTGGAGATTAAACTATGGCTACACCTTC	CAWRLNYGYTF
TRBV5-1	TRBD2	TRBJ2-1	NA	TGCGCCAGCAGCTTGGGGGGAGGGCCATACAATGAGCAGTTCTTC	CASSLGGGPYNEQFF
TRBV5-1	NA	TRBJ1-2	once	TGCGCCAGCAGACAGGACAGTTCTAACTATGGCTACACCTTC	CASRQDSSNYGYTF
TRBV10-3	TRBD1	TRBJ2-6	NA	TGTGCCATCAGTCCGGGACAGGGGGCGTCTGGGGCCAACGTCCTGACTTTC	CAISPGQGASGANVLTF
TRBV9	TRBD2	TRBJ2-7	NA	TGTGCCAGCAGCTTAGCTAGCGGAAACTTCTACGAGCAGTACTTC	CASSLASGNFYEQYF
TRBV9	TRBD2	TRBJ2-1	NA	TGTGCCAGCAGCCCACTTAGCGGGAGCTCCTACAATGAGCAGTTCTTC	CASSPLSGSSYNEQFF
TRBV19	TRBD1	TRBJ1-1	NA	TGTGCCAGTAGTCCCAAATCAGGGGGCAGGAGTACTGAAGCTTTCTTT	CASSPKSGGRSTEAFF
TRBV6-4	TRBD2	TRBJ2-7	NA	TGTGCCAGCAGATTAGCGGGAGAGCCGTCCTACGAGCAGTACTTC	CASRLAGEPSYEQYF
TRBV5-1	TRBD2	TRBJ2-7	NA	TGCGCCAGCAGCTTGGAAGGTAGCGGGAGGTCCTACGAGCAGTACTTC	CASSLEGSGRSYEQYF
TRBV7-3	TRBD2	TRBJ2-1	NA	TGTGCCAGCAGCTCCTCCGGGACTAGCGGGAGGAGTATGGATGAGCAGTTCTTC	CASSSSGTSGRSMDEQFF
TRBV9	NA	TRBJ1-5	NA	TGTGCCAGCAGCCCGTCGATCGGGGGGCTGGATAAGTATTTT	CASSPSIGGLDKYF
TRBV7-9	NA	TRBJ2-7	NA	TGTGCCAGCAGCTTATGGGGCAGGAGCCTGGAGCAGTACTTC	CASSLWGRSLEQYF
TRBV6-1	TRBD1	TRBJ1-1	NA	TGTGCCAGCAGTGATTCATTTTGGGACAGGGATGCGAACACTGAAGCTTTCTTT	CASSDSFWDRDANTEAFF
TRBV12-3/TRBV12-4	TRBD2	TRBJ2-1	NA	TGTGCCACCACTAGCGGGAATGGCAATGAGCAGTTCTTC	CATTSGNGNEQFF
TRBV5-1	TRBD2	TRBJ2-1	NA	TGCGCCAGCAGCCTTGCACCGGGACTACTCTACAATGAGCAGTTCTTC	CASSLAPGLLYNEQFF
TRBV7-8	NA	TRBJ2-5	NA	TGTGCCAGCAGCCGTAAGACTGGGCAAGAGACCCAGTACTTC	CASSRKTGQETQYF
TRBV2	NA	TRBJ1-1	few	TGTGCCAGCCTCCGGGACTTGATTTCTCCTGAAGCTTTCTTT	CASLRDLISPEAFF
TRBV18	NA	TRBJ2-1	NA	TGTGCCAGCTCATCTGGACTTAACAATGAGCAGTTCTTC	CASSSGLNNEQFF
TRBV30	NA	TRBJ2-5	NA	TGTGCCCTTGGGCAGAAACAAGAGACCCAGTACTTC	CALGQKQETQYF
TRBV27	NA	TRBJ1-1	NA	TGTGCCAGCAGTTTATCTCAGGGGACAGCTTTCTTT	CASSLSQGTAFF
TRBV25-1	NA	TRBJ2-5	NA	TGTGCCAGCAGTGACCTCGGGGTCGGCGGCCCCTACCAAGAGACCCAGTACTTC	CASSDLGVGGPYQETQYF
TRBV3-1/TRBV3-2	NA	TRBJ1-6	NA	TGTGCCAGCAGCCAAGAGGTGGCTTCACCCCTCCACTTT	CASSQEVASPLHF
TRBV24-1	TRBD2	TRBJ2-6	NA	TGTGCCACCAGTGACCCATCCGGCGGGGGATCGGGGGCCAACGTCCTGACTTTC	CATSDPSGGGSGANVLTF
TRBV9	NA	TRBJ2-7	NA	TGTGCCAGCAGCGTAGATGGGGAACTAGCCTACGAGCAGTACTTC	CASSVDGELAYEQYF
TRBV30	NA	TRBJ1-6	NA	TGTGCCTGGGGTGTGGCGGGGACCTATAATTCACCCCTCCACTTT	CAWGVAGTYNSPLHF
TRBV5-5	TRBD1	TRBJ1-1	NA	TGTGCCAGCAGCTCCGGGACAGCGAATGAAGCTTTCTTT	CASSSGTANEAFF
TRBV20-1	NA	TRBJ1-6	NA	TGCAGTGCTAGCGCCGGGGGCCTCCACTTT	CSASAGGLHF
TRBV5-4	NA	TRBJ1-2	NA	TGTGCCAGCAGCCTACCGGGACTCAGGTATGGCTACACCTTC	CASSLPGLRYGYTF
TRBV7-8	NA	TRBJ2-1	NA	TGTGCCAGCAGCTCGCCCAGCGGGTGGTACAATGAGCAGTTCTTC	CASSSPSGWYNEQFF
TRBV4-2	NA	TRBJ2-7	NA	TGTGCCAGCAGCCAAGATCGTTACTACGAGCAGTACTTC	CASSQDRYYEQYF